Reported below is one T cell receptor beta chain. The table lists this clonotype with a few counts. Its target antigen remains unknown. No base-level quality is on record; no much larger clone is a single base apart. The data derive from a study of T cell repertoires in cytomegalovirus infection (dated by TCRdb to between 2018 and 2021). About the full investigation: Alongside well-studied HLA-B-restricted epitopes, the peptide stimulations were aimed at recently identified HLA-C-restricted CMV epitopes, whose presentation resists viral immunomodulation. Because public TCR beta signatures pointed to carriage of CMV infection together with the matching HLA type, the HLA type of each donor mattered for the analysis.

Beyond this particular receptor, the publication reports: The ex vivo response was dominated by HLA-C-restricted CMV-specific TCR beta clonotypes, and the single most frequent clonotype in two of eight donors was supplied by these HLA-C-restricted clonotypes. Carriers of CMV infection plus the relevant HLA type were discriminated by the cumulative frequency of public TCR beta family members in the study cohort and in an independent roughly 380-donor cohort.

From the cysteine up to the phenylalanine, the CDR3 has a length of 15 residues. Of the read, only the CDR3 DNA is kept; its 45 bases are in frame from base 1. The germline V gene encodes CDR1 SGHVS and CDR2 FNYEAQ. V and J are truncated by 4 bases and 0 bases respectively, leaving an intervening sequence of 11 bases. TCRdb shows the sequencer as Illumina HiSeq 1500. TCRdb took the public reads, trimmed them with fastp at Q25, ran MiXCR for clone calling and kept in-frame beta chains. CDR3 protein duplicates are merged, each entry listing the most common genes and DNA. The sample table lists a few hundred thousand distinct CDR3 sequences, about a third of them with a count of one. The ten largest clones take up less than 15% of the sample. The sample's treatment or condition label, decoded: in vitro stimulation with specific CMV peptide epitopes to enrich CMV-specific T cells.

Sequencing used cultured PBMCs, obtained from culture after CMV antigen stimulation. Recombination joined TRBV7-6 with TRBJ2-3; the D segment may tentatively be TRBD1 or TRBD2, each giving 5 matched bases. The TCR was taken from a human donor in good health (CMV status not recorded). Some clones in this sample may be carry-over from other donors' samples. DNA sequence: TGTGCCAGCAGCTCGGGACCTAGTAGCACAGATACGCAGTATTTT. It is translated as CASSSGPSSTDTQYF. Full variable domain (CDR3 extended with the reference TRBV7-6 and TRBJ2-3 proteins): GAGVSQSPRYKVTKRGQDVALRCDPISGHVSLYWYRQALGQGPEFLTYFNYEAQQDKSGLPNDRFSAERPEGSISTLTIQRTEQRDSAMYRCASSSGPSSTDTQYFGPGTRLTVL.